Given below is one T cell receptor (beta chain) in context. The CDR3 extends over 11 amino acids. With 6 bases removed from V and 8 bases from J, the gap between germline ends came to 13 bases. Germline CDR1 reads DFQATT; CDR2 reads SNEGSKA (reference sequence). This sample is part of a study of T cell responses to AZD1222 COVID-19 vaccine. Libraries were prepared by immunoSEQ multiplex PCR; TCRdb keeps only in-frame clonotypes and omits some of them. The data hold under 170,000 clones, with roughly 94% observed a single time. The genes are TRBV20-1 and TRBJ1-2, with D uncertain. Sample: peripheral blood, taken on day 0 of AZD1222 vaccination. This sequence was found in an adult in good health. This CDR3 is CSALEAGGYTF. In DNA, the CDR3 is TGCAGTGCCCTCGAAGCGGGCGGCTACACCTTC.